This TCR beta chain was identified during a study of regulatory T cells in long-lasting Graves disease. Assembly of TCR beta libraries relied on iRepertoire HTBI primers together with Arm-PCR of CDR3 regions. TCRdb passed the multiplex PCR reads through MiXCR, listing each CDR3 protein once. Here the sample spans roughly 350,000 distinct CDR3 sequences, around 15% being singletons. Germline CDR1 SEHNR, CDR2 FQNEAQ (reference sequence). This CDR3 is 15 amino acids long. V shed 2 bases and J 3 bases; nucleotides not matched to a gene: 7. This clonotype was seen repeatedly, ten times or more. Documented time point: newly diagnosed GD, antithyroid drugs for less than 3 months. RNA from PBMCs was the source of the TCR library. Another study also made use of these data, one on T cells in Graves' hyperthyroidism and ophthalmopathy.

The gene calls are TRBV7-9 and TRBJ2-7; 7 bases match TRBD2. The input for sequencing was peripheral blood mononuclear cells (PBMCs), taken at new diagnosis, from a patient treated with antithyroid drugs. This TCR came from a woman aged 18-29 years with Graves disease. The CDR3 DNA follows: TGTGCCAGCAGCTTAAATCTAGCGGAACACTACGAGCAGTACTTC. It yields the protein CASSLNLAEHYEQYF.